Each of the 2 T cell receptor beta chains below was sequenced from the same sample in a study of T cell repertoires in cytomegalovirus infection (dated by TCRdb to the late 2010s). The instrument was an Illumina HiSeq 1500. The raw public reads went through TCRdb reprocessing: fastp at Q25, MiXCR clone calling, in-frame beta chains kept. Each entry merges the rows of one CDR3 protein and shows their most common DNA and genes. The sample table contains some 440,000 distinct CDR3 sequences; only one count was recorded for under 40% of them. The ten biggest clones cover roughly 15% of the sample. The sequencing input was PBMCs. Receptors were obtained from a human donor in good health (CMV status not recorded). Some clones in this sample may be carry-over from other donors' samples.

This chain links TRBV24-1 with TRBJ2-3; no firm D call. The germline V and J ends were trimmed by 2 bases and 7 bases, with 15 bases remaining between them. Germline lookup yields CDR1 KGHDR and CDR2 SFDVKD. The CDR3 extends over 15 amino acids. The CDR3 bases are TGTGCCACCAGTGATTGGACCATATATTCGCATACGCAGTATTTT. It encodes CATSDWTIYSHTQYF.

The chain employs TRBV5-4 and TRBJ1-2; the D is unclear. V lost 0 bases, J lost 3 bases, and 15 bases lay in between. Germline loops: CDR1 SGHNT, CDR2 YYREEE (reference sequence). CDR3 length: 16 amino acids. CDR3 region: CASSLERLLEDYGYTF. The CDR3 DNA reads as TGTGCCAGCAGCTTGGAGCGATTGCTCGAGGACTATGGCTACACCTTC.